Described below is a single T cell receptor (beta chain) sequence and its context. Its antigen remains unidentified. Trimming cost V 6 bases and J 5 bases; bases outside gene matches: 8. Germline-derived CDR1 and CDR2 are LGHNT and FRNRAP. The CDR3 is 14 residues long. TCRdb keeps only in-frame clones here, not all; method: immunoSEQ multiplex PCR. The sample lists about 960,000 clones, more than 75% occurring once. The data were obtained in a study of shared clonotypes between healthy human individuals. Findings and caveats of the study: Clonotypes shared by all four sorted-subset donors had higher generation probabilities than non-shared clonotypes.

The rearrangement links TRBV12-5 to TRBJ2-5; TRBD2 agrees at 8 bases. The receptor was isolated from a man in his late teens or twenties in good health. The sample comprised memory CD4+ T cells sorted from blood. Subset in this sample: CD45RA-negative fraction. Here the CDR3 DNA reads TGTGCTAGTGGACCCGGGGGGGGGACTGAGACCCAGTACTTC. It codes for CASGPGGGTETQYF.